What follows are 24 T cell receptor beta chains derived from one specimen sequenced in a study of T cell responses to AZD1222 COVID-19 vaccine. Some clones are missing from TCRdb's copy, which holds only in-frame ones; the method was immunoSEQ multiplex PCR. The sample holds 100,000 to 150,000 clones; 93% are singletons and the top ten take around 5%. The starting material was peripheral blood, obtained on day 0 of AZD1222 vaccination. The receptors originated from an adult in good health.

The chain uses TRBV3-1 (or the pseudogene TRBV3-2) and TRBJ2-5; 7 bases match TRBD1. The CDR3 runs to 14 residues. The junction had 4 bases not matched to a gene; V was cut back by 3 bases and J by 3 bases. Germline V CDR1 and CDR2: LGHDT, YNNKEL (reference sequence). The chain's CDR3 is CASSQLGQKETQYF. The CDR3 region has the DNA TGTGCCAGCAGCCAGCTGGGACAGAAAGAGACCCAGTACTTC.

The genes are TRBV27 and TRBJ1-6, with TRBD1 matching over 7 bases. CDR1 and CDR2 from the germline V gene are MNHEY and SMNVEV (reference sequence). The V segment lost 5 bases and the J segment 3 bases; nucleotides outside the gene matches: 4. This CDR3 is 15 amino acids long. Here the CDR3 reads CASSKGTVYNSPLHF. The CDR3 nucleotides are TGTGCCAGCAGTAAGGGGACAGTCTATAATTCACCCCTCCACTTT.

CDR3 sequence reads: CSVRRGGYEQYF. The CDR3 DNA reads TGCAGCGTACGCAGGGGCGGCTACGAGCAGTACTTC. The chain carries TRBV29-1 and TRBJ2-7; TRBD1 might be the D (6 bases). Germline CDR1 is SQVTM and CDR2 is ANQGSEA. V was trimmed by 6 bases and J by 3 bases, leaving 12 bases between them. CDR3 length: 12 amino acids.

The chain joins TRBV5-6 to TRBJ1-1; D unresolved. This CDR3 spans 15 amino acids. Germline values: CDR1 SGHDT, CDR2 YYEEEE. V lost 0 bases to trimming and J lost 1 base, with 10 bases between them. Here the CDR3 reads CASSLVSARNTEAFF. The CDR3 DNA sequence: TGTGCCAGCAGCTTGGTGTCCGCCAGGAACACTGAAGCTTTCTTT.

The chain employs TRBV23-1 and TRBJ2-1, with 13 bases lining up with TRBD2. TRBV23-1 is reported as an ORF; its role is uncertain. The V and J ends lost 7 bases and 0 bases, in that order; junction bases with no gene match: 18. The CDR3 totals 21 residues. CDR3 nucleotides: TGCGCCAGCAACCACAATGGGGGACTAGCGGGGACCTTACTCTCCTACAATGAGCAGTTCTTC. It specifies CASNHNGGLAGTLLSYNEQFF.

This clone was recorded once. The chain couples TRBV12-3 or TRBV12-4 to TRBJ1-1; 9 bases map to TRBD1. The CDR3 is made up of 13 amino acids. V lost 6 bases and J lost 3; bases outside the gene matches: 2. CDR3 sequence reads: CASSWTGDTEAFF. The CDR3 region has the DNA TGTGCCAGCAGCTGGACAGGGGACACTGAAGCTTTCTTT.

This clone was seen a single time. The gene calls are TRBV7-2 and TRBJ2-7, with 12 bases matching TRBD1. Trimming cost V 5 bases and J 6 bases; bases outside gene matches: 8. From germline, CDR1 is SGHTA and CDR2 FQGNSA. The CDR3 is 15 amino acids. CDR3 bases: TGTGCCAGCAGCCCTGTGGGGACAGGGGGCCGCGAGCAGTACTTC. This gives the protein CASSPVGTGGREQYF.

The V gene is TRBV20-1, the J gene TRBJ2-7, with 7 bases matching TRBD1. CDR1 and CDR2 from the germline V gene are DFQATT and SNEGSKA (reference sequence). Trimming took 3 bases from V and 3 from J; bases not matched to a gene: 5. The CDR3 extends over 13 amino acids. CDR3 amino acids: CSASRGPRYEQYF. The CDR3 nucleotides read TGCAGTGCTAGTAGGGGGCCACGCTACGAGCAGTACTTC.

V usage is TRBV7-9 and J usage is TRBJ1-1; the D is unclear. Trimming removed 6 bases from V and 1 base from J, with 15 bases in between. This CDR3 is built from 15 residues. CDR1 is SEHNR and CDR2 is FQNEAQ in the germline V gene (reference sequence). CDR3 nucleotides: TGTGCCAGCAGGCGGCCAGGCATCAGGAACACTGAAGCTTTCTTT. Amino acid sequence: CASRRPGIRNTEAFF.

This chain joins TRBV3-1 (or the pseudogene TRBV3-2) and TRBJ2-7; 13 bases align to TRBD2. The CDR3 totals 14 residues. Germline CDR1 reads LGHDT; CDR2 reads YNNKEL (reference sequence). With 5 bases clipped from V and 6 bases from J, the junction kept 4 bases outside the gene matches. CDR3 loop: CASSTLAGGLEQYF. The CDR3 nucleotides are TGTGCCAGCAGCACACTAGCGGGAGGGCTCGAGCAGTACTTC.

The J gene is TRBJ2-1, the V gene TRBV2; TRBD1 might be the D (5 bases). The V gene's germline CDR1 is SNHLY and CDR2 FYNNEI. V dropped 6 bases and J dropped 7 bases, with 7 bases sitting between them. This CDR3 is 11 amino acids long. CDR3: CASRSGNEQFF. The DNA of the CDR3 is TGTGCCAGCAGATCAGGGAATGAGCAGTTCTTC.

J is TRBJ1-3 and V is TRBV6-5; D remains unclear. Looked up from germline, CDR1 is MNHEY and CDR2 is SVGAGI. Trimming took 1 base from V and 0 from J, leaving 7 bases between them. The CDR3 runs to 15 residues. The CDR3, as DNA: TGTGCCAGCAGTTACTTAGGCCACTCTGGAAACACCATATATTTT. It specifies CASSYLGHSGNTIYF.

J is TRBJ2-7 and V is TRBV12-5; a possible D gene is TRBD2 (6 bases). The CDR3 runs 14 residues. The germline V and J ends were trimmed by 6 bases and 2 bases, with 14 bases remaining between them. Per germline, CDR1 LGHNT and CDR2 FRNRAP. CDR3 region: CASGAGGDPYEQYF. The CDR3 DNA is TGTGCTAGTGGCGCCGGCGGGGACCCCTACGAGCAGTACTTC.

The chain links TRBV18 to TRBJ1-6; D is ambiguous. There are 16 residues in the CDR3. V gave up 3 bases and J gave up 7 bases, with 16 bases separating them. CDR1 is KGHSH and CDR2 is LQKENI in the germline V gene. CDR3 nucleotide sequence: TGTGCCAGCTCACCTCTTCCTAGGTCTGAGAATTCACCCCTCCACTTT. Its translation: CASSPLPRSENSPLHF.

This clone appeared a few times. The chain has TRBV28 and TRBJ2-1; 10 nucleotides line up with TRBD2. CDR1 MDHEN and CDR2 SYDVKM come from the germline V gene. The length of the CDR3 is 15 residues. V trimming: 5 bases; J trimming: 14 bases; junction bases outside the gene matches: 15. The CDR3 DNA is TGTGCCAGCAGTCTTGGGGCTAGCGGGAGTGTCTGGAAGTTCTTC. It codes for CASSLGASGSVWKFF.

The J gene is TRBJ2-7, the V gene TRBV2, with D possibly matching TRBD1 (6 bases). This CDR3 has 14 amino acids. V lost 6 bases to trimming and J lost 3 bases, with 15 bases between them. Germline V lookup: CDR1 SNHLY, CDR2 FYNNEI. The CDR3 nucleotides read TGTGCCAGCAGATCTGGGACAAGGAACTACGAGCAGTACTTC. Amino acids: CASRSGTRNYEQYF. The full variable domain, rest sourced from reference TRBV2 and TRBJ2-7, is EPEVTQTPSHQVTQMGQEVILRCVPISNHLYFYWYRQILGQKVEFLVSFYNNEISEKSEIFDDQFSVERPDGSNFTLKIRSTKLEDSAMYFCASRSGTRNYEQYFGPGTRLTVT.

V usage is TRBV7-9 and J usage is TRBJ2-7, with D perhaps assigned TRBD1 or TRBD2 (5 bases each). Germline V gene sequence: CDR1 SEHNR, CDR2 FQNEAQ (reference sequence). V shed 1 base and J shed 3 bases, with 16 bases lying between them. This CDR3 region has 16 residues. The CDR3 DNA reads TGTGCCAGCAGCTTAGTCGTGGGACCGATAATCTACGAGCAGTACTTC. Translated, it gives CASSLVVGPIIYEQYF.

The chain has TRBV19 and TRBJ2-5, with D perhaps TRBD2 (6 bases). CDR1 and CDR2 from the germline V gene are LNHDA and SQIVND (reference sequence). The CDR3 consists of 14 residues. The ends were cut back, 2 bases at V and 2 bases at J, with 9 bases in the middle. The CDR3: CASSISGYQETQYF. The CDR3 nucleotides are TGTGCCAGTAGTATAAGCGGGTATCAAGAGACCCAGTACTTC.

The chain joins TRBV7-9 to TRBJ1-5; tentative D call: TRBD1 (5 bases). V was trimmed by 3 bases and J by 10 bases, leaving 7 bases between them. Germline CDR1 and CDR2: SEHNR and FQNEAQ (reference sequence). The CDR3 is 11 residues long. The CDR3 reads CASSLGGPQHF. CDR3 bases: TGTGCCAGCAGCTTGGGGGGACCCCAGCATTTT.

The V gene is TRBV3-1 (or the pseudogene TRBV3-2), the J gene TRBJ2-7; TRBD2 matches 9 bases. Germline loops: CDR1 LGHDT, CDR2 YNNKEL (reference sequence). V lost 4 bases and J lost 0; bases outside the gene matches: 7. The length of the CDR3 is 16 residues. The DNA of the CDR3 is TGTGCCAGCAGCCGACATAGCGGGGGAAGCTCCTACGAGCAGTACTTC. Protein product: CASSRHSGGSSYEQYF.

The chain joins TRBV7-2 to TRBJ2-1, with 8 bases lining up with TRBD1. CDR1 and CDR2 (germline): SGHTA, FQGNSA. The CDR3 loop spans 15 amino acids. The junction had 8 bases not matched to a gene; V was cut back by 2 bases and J by 8 bases. The chain's CDR3 is CASSLWVTGAHEQFF. CDR3 nucleotides: TGTGCCAGCAGCTTATGGGTGACAGGGGCCCATGAGCAGTTCTTC.

Details on this clone: The junction shows a germline mismatch at one end, possibly a read error. The J gene is TRBJ2-3, the V gene TRBV11-1, with 9 bases lining up with TRBD2. This CDR3 has 15 residues. Per germline, CDR1 SGHAT and CDR2 FQDESV (reference sequence). The CDR3 protein is CASSLAGSKVDTQYF. As DNA, the CDR3 is TGTGCCAGCAGCCTAGCGGGGTCTAAAGTGGATACGCAGTATTTT.

Only a few counts were recorded for this clone. The V and J genes are TRBV30 and TRBJ2-7; D may be TRBD2 (5 bases). Germline CDR1 GTSNPN, CDR2 SVGIG (reference sequence). V was pared by 3 bases and J by 6 bases, with 12 bases between. The CDR3 length is 12 residues. DNA of the CDR3: TGTGCCTGGAGGCCGGGGTCTGGCGAGCAGTACTTC. This codes for CAWRPGSGEQYF.

This clone was detected only once. The gene calls are TRBV7-8 and TRBJ2-7, with D perhaps assigned TRBD1 or TRBD2 (5 bases each). CDR1 SGHVS and CDR2 FQNEAQ come from the germline V gene. Deletions cut 0 bases from V and 0 bases from J, with 12 bases between. This CDR3 is 16 amino acids long. Written as DNA, the CDR3 is TGTGCCAGCAGCTTAGCGTTTGGGACCGTCTCCTACGAGCAGTACTTC. Translating it yields CASSLAFGTVSYEQYF.